This T cell receptor (beta chain) stems from a study of response to subunit inactivated influenza vaccine. The CDR3 totals 14 residues. Trimming pared 6 bases from V and 0 bases from J, leaving 12 bases between. This clonotype was found a few times. TCRdb re-called the RT-PCR reads through MiXCR, storing one row per CDR3 protein. In the table there are a few hundred thousand distinct CDR3 sequences, about 11% of which are singletons. These same records also appear under a second study, on T cells expressing NK-cell markers. This second study notes: The authors made TCR beta cDNA libraries by 5'RACE template switching. This switching added a universal primer site and UMIs. In more than 5 donors, dominant CD3+CD56+NKG2C+ clones formed roughly 1.0-7.5% of CD8+ cells.

This clonotype was obtained from a man between 45 and 60 years old who received an inactivated influenza vaccine. Specimen: PBMCs from blood, collected on the day of vaccination. The chain employs TRBV12-3 or TRBV12-4 and TRBJ2-7, with D possibly matching TRBD2 (5 bases). The CDR3 loop is CASRTGISSYEQYF. CDR3 nucleotide sequence: TGTGCCAGCAGAACCGGGATAAGCTCCTACGAGCAGTACTTC.